The sequence of this T cell receptor (beta chain) was determined in a study of regulatory T cells in long-lasting Graves disease. This clonotype was seen only a few times. Both iRepertoire HTBI primers and Arm-PCR of CDR3 regions were used to build the TCR beta libraries. MiXCR, run by TCRdb on the multiplex PCR reads, gives a single entry per CDR3 protein. The table has approximately 470,000 distinct CDR3 sequences, 15% to 20% seen once; the top ten hold more than 9%. Time point described: newly diagnosed GD, antithyroid drugs for less than 3 months. PBMC RNA was the source of the TCR library. Per the germline V gene, CDR1 is SGHRS and CDR2 is YFSETQ. V lost 4 bases, J lost 1 base, and 14 bases lay in between. CDR3 length: 15 amino acids. These data also featured in a second study, about T cells in Graves' hyperthyroidism and ophthalmopathy. That publication notes: With the HTBI primer set, the TCR CDR3 went through a first round of RT-PCR.

The J gene is TRBJ2-5, the V gene TRBV5-1; D uncertain. The sample was peripheral blood mononuclear cells (PBMCs), taken at new diagnosis, from a patient treated with antithyroid drugs. The sequence was collected from a man aged 35 to 55 with Graves disease. The CDR3 DNA reads as TGCGCCAGCAGCCAGCCGGGCGGCAGCCAAGAGACCCAGTACTTC. Its translation: CASSQPGGSQETQYF.